This TCR beta chain comes out of a study of blood T cell repertoires in COVID-19. Study in general: COVID-19 samples from acute and convalescent phases originated in the United States, Italy and Spain. T cells, B-cell-depleted T cells, or PBMCs supplied cDNA or gDNA.

The CDR3 runs to 15 residues. Looked up from germline, CDR1 is SGHRS and CDR2 is YFSETQ. The V end was cut by 5 bases, the J end by 6 bases, with 19 bases between. Source study methods: Using reference gene primer amplification, nucleated cell counts were estimated. Assay: immunoSEQ multiplex PCR; the TCRdb copy retains only in-frame clones and omits some. Clone size and V and J calls were adopted from that table, with D and trimming inferred from the DNA. The sample records fewer than 300,000 clones, nearly 90% being singletons. The rearrangement links TRBV5-1 to TRBJ2-3, with a weak D call TRBD1 (5 bases). The sequence was collected from a woman under 40 with acute or convalescent COVID-19. The sample consisted of peripheral blood. The CDR3 nucleotides read TGCGCCAGCAGTTATACAGGTCGCATTGTTGATACGCAGTATTTT. Translation gives CASSYTGRIVDTQYF.